This record covers a single T cell receptor beta chain. The source of the sample is a study of shared clonotypes between healthy human individuals. The CDR3 consists of 12 residues. V was cut by 4 bases and J by 2 bases, with 7 bases left in between. Germline CDR1 reads SQVTM; CDR2 reads ANQGSEA. This table comes from immunoSEQ multiplex PCR, and its TCRdb copy is limited to in-frame clones, with some not included. This sample has some 2,500,000 clones, with around 90% found just once. The receptor was isolated from a man between 18 and 29 years old in good health. Some clones in this sample may be carry-over from other donors' samples. The specimen was naive CD4+ T cells from PBMCs. The subset denotes: CD45RA+ positively selected. The rearrangement links TRBV29-1 to TRBJ2-3; D call uncertain. CDR3 sequence: CSVGLLTDTQYF. DNA for the CDR3: TGCAGCGTTGGGTTGCTCACAGATACGCAGTATTTT.